Shown below are 26 T cell receptor beta chains from a single sample sequenced in a study of Graves' ophthalmopathy and Graves' hyperthyroidism. The study amplified TCR beta CDR3 regions using RNA transcripts. The workflow started with a first-round RT-PCR run with HTBI primers and then moved on to a second-round multiplex PCR. TCRdb ran MiXCR on the multiplex PCR reads and lists one entry per CDR3 protein. The sample has hundreds of thousands of distinct CDR3 sequences, roughly 20% seen once. The sample taken for sequencing was peripheral blood. The receptor source for this set is a woman aged 18-29 years with stable Graves' hyperthyroidism.

There are many counts of this clonotype. This clone may be a read error of a much larger clone one base away. The chain recombines TRBV6-1 with TRBJ2-7; 7 nucleotides match TRBD1. This CDR3 is built from 15 residues. Germline V gene data show CDR1 as MNHNS and CDR2 as SASEGT. J lost 3 bases, V lost 1 base, and 6 bases had no gene match. As DNA, the CDR3 is TGTGCCAGCAGTGAAGAGGAGGCAGGGGGCTACGAGCAGTACTTC. Translated, it gives CASSEEEAGGYEQYF.

This clonotype was seen ten or more times. V and J are TRBV30 and TRBJ1-5; perhaps TRBD1 as D (6 bases). The CDR3 loop spans 16 amino acids. CDR1 is GTSNPN, CDR2 SVGIG, per germline (reference sequence). Trimming pared 2 bases from V and 1 base from J, leaving 15 bases between. CDR3 region: CAWSSRTVSSNQPQHF. For the CDR3, the DNA is TGTGCCTGGAGTTCAAGGACAGTGTCGAGCAATCAGCCCCAGCATTTT.

This chain connects TRBV6-9 to TRBJ2-7; 8 nucleotides agree with TRBD2. The germline CDR1 and CDR2 sequences are MNHGY and SVAAGI. The J segment lost 0 bases and the V segment lost 0 bases, leaving 19 bases of the junction unmatched. The CDR3 is 21 amino acids. Here the CDR3 DNA reads TGTGCCAGCAGTTATTCCGGGAGGGGCGTAAACAAGGGGAGGATCTCCTACGAGCAGTACTTC. This codes for CASSYSGRGVNKGRISYEQYF.

This clonotype has a count of ten or more. The rearrangement uses TRBV6-5 and TRBJ2-5, with 7 nucleotides matching TRBD2. Germline CDR1 reads MNHEY; CDR2 reads SVGAGI. The junction had 3 bases not matched to a gene; V was cut back by 2 bases and J by 0 bases. The CDR3 consists of 15 residues. CDR3 sequence (DNA): TGTGCCAGCAGTTACGTGGGAGGGCACCAAGAGACCCAGTACTTC. Amino acids: CASSYVGGHQETQYF.

This clonotype was detected many times. The rearrangement uses TRBV20-1 and TRBJ2-5; D remains ambiguous. The germline gives CDR1 DFQATT, CDR2 SNEGSKA (reference sequence). The CDR3 sequence is 11 residues long. The V end was cut by 3 bases, the J end by 5 bases, with 7 bases between. CDR3 protein: CSARPLETQYF. CDR3 in DNA: TGCAGTGCTAGGCCCCTGGAGACCCAGTACTTC.

The sample holds many counts of this clonotype. The chain uses TRBV6-5 and TRBJ1-5; D gene unclear. Trimming removed 2 bases at V and 1 base at J, with 6 bases between. Germline V gives CDR1 MNHEY, CDR2 SVGAGI. The CDR3 sequence is 14 residues long. The CDR3 is CASSYVRSNQPQHF. The CDR3, as DNA: TGTGCCAGCAGTTACGTCAGGAGCAATCAGCCCCAGCATTTT.

This clonotype showed up many times. V is TRBV18 and J is TRBJ2-5; unclear D gene. The CDR3 consists of 13 residues. Germline V gene lookup returns CDR1 KGHSH and CDR2 LQKENI. V shed 0 bases and J shed 6 bases, with 8 bases lying between them. CDR3 coding DNA: TGTGCCAGCTCACCACCGATCGTAAAGACCCAGTACTTC. As protein: CASSPPIVKTQYF. The full variable domain, with the rest looked up from reference TRBV18 and TRBJ2-5, is NAGVMQNPRHLVRRRGQEARLRCSPMKGHSHVYWYRQLPEEGLKFMVYLQKENIIDESGMPKERFSAEFPKEGPSILRIQQVVRGDSAAYFCASSPPIVKTQYFGPGTRLLVL.

At least ten counts were recorded for this clonotype. This sequence joins TRBV20-1 and TRBJ2-7; D gene unclear. The V end was cut by 1 base, the J end by 6 bases, with 13 bases between. This CDR3 has 13 amino acids. CDR1 is DFQATT and CDR2 is SNEGSKA in the germline V gene (reference sequence). CDR3 sequence (DNA): TGCAGTGCTAGAGTTAAGGGTTTCGGCGAGCAGTACTTC. This gives the protein CSARVKGFGEQYF.

V is TRBV14 and J is TRBJ1-2, with D perhaps TRBD1 (6 bases). The V end lost 0 bases, the J end lost 4 bases, and 15 bases lay between the germline ends. Germline CDR1 SGHDN, CDR2 FVKESK. The CDR3 has 16 residues. The CDR3 coding sequence is TGTGCCAGCAGCCAAGATCTTCGGACAGCGCTCTATGGCTACACCTTC. Amino acids: CASSQDLRTALYGYTF. Together with reference TRBV14 and TRBJ1-2, the CDR3 gives the full variable domain: EAGVTQFPSHSVIEKGQTVTLRCDPISGHDNLYWYRRVMGKEIKFLLHFVKESKQDESGMPNNRFLAERTGGTYSTLKVQPAELEDSGVYFCASSQDLRTALYGYTFGSGTRLTVV.

The rearrangement uses TRBV12-3 or TRBV12-4 and TRBJ1-1, with D tentatively TRBD1 (6 bases). CDR3 length: 14 residues. Trimming removed 4 bases at V and 1 base at J, with 10 bases between. The CDR3 is CASSSRQANTEAFF. The CDR3 nucleotides read TGTGCCAGCAGTTCCCGACAGGCGAACACTGAAGCTTTCTTT.

At least ten counts were recorded for this clonotype. The rearrangement joins TRBV28 to TRBJ2-6, with TRBD2 as a possible D gene (5 bases). The CDR3 spans 18 residues. Trimming left V 8 bases short and J 0 bases short, with 20 bases between. The V gene's germline CDR1 is MDHEN and CDR2 SYDVKM. The DNA of the CDR3 is TGTGCCAGCCGATTTACTGCGGGCAGGATCTCTGGGGCCAACGTCCTGACTTTC. Encoded protein: CASRFTAGRISGANVLTF.

This rearrangement joins TRBV12-3 or TRBV12-4 to TRBJ1-5, with 7 bases identical to TRBD1. This CDR3 spans 16 amino acids. The V and J ends lost 6 bases and 3 bases, in that order; junction bases with no gene match: 11. The CDR3 bases are TGTGCCAGCAGCCAGGGGAGGGGACAGTTCAATCAGCCCCAGCATTTT. This encodes CASSQGRGQFNQPQHF.

In its sample, this clonotype was seen many times. The rearrangement joins TRBV11-2 to TRBJ2-7, with 12 bases identical to TRBD2. The trim removed 1 base at V and 2 bases at J, leaving 9 bases unmatched. The CDR3 covers 18 residues. Germline CDR1 SGHAT, CDR2 FQNNGV. The CDR3 is CASSLVGATSGRPYEQYF. CDR3 nucleotides: TGTGCCAGCAGCTTAGTGGGGGCCACTAGCGGGAGGCCCTACGAGCAGTACTTC.

This clonotype showed up just a few times. With a much larger clone just one base away, this may be a read error. The CDR3 reads CASKGVNTEACF. The CDR3 DNA reads TGTGCCAGTAAAGGAGTGAACACTGAAGCTTGCTTT. The chain combines TRBV19 with TRBJ1-1; D is unclear. This CDR3 comprises 12 residues. Germline lookup yields CDR1 LNHDA and CDR2 SQIVND (reference sequence).

Worth noting for this clonotype: This could be a read error, since a much larger clone is one nucleotide away. The rearrangement uses TRBV24-1 and TRBJ2-5; no definite D call. Germline lookup yields CDR1 KGHDR and CDR2 SFDVKD. The CDR3 spans 13 residues. V gave up 3 bases and J gave up 3 bases, with 7 bases separating them. The CDR3 protein is CATSDEMKETQYF. DNA for the CDR3: TGTGCCACCAGTGATGAGATGAAAGAGACCCAGTACTTC.

The sample holds many counts of this clonotype. The J gene is TRBJ1-2, the V gene TRBV6-2 or TRBV6-3; D is perhaps TRBD1 (5 bases). Germline V gene sequence: CDR1 MNHEY, CDR2 SVGEGT. Deletions cut 6 bases from V and 8 bases from J, with 10 bases between. The CDR3 covers 11 residues. DNA for the CDR3: TGTGCCAGCAGCCCCGGGGGGGGCTACACCTTC. Translation gives CASSPGGGYTF.

This clonotype showed up many times. V is TRBV6-1 and J is TRBJ2-7; the D gene is possibly TRBD2 (6 bases). Trimming cost V 5 bases and J 0 bases, with 11 bases left between them. CDR1 and CDR2 (germline): MNHNS, SASEGT. This CDR3 spans 14 amino acids. This chain's CDR3 is CASSKGLSSYEQYF. The CDR3 DNA reads as TGTGCCAGCAGTAAGGGACTCTCCTCCTACGAGCAGTACTTC.

This clonotype was counted many times. The rearrangement joins TRBV6-1 to TRBJ1-2; no clear D. The V gene lost 6 bases and the J gene lost 7 bases, with 15 bases spanning the gap. The CDR3 contains 13 residues. The germline V gene encodes CDR1 MNHNS and CDR2 SASEGT. CDR3 protein: CASSGIWGSGYTF. CDR3 DNA sequence: TGTGCCAGCAGCGGAATCTGGGGATCTGGCTACACCTTC.

As regards this clonotype: A junction end diverges from the germline sequence, so it may reflect a read error. The chain carries TRBV5-6 and TRBJ2-7; D tentatively fits TRBD1 or TRBD2 (5 bases each). The V gene's germline CDR1 is SGHDT and CDR2 YYEEEE. This CDR3 region has 13 residues. The CDR3 sequence: CASSFVTDYDQYF. The CDR3 DNA is TGTGCCAGCAGCTTCGTGACAGACTACGATCAGTACTTC.

The rearrangement links TRBV3-1 to TRBJ2-2; D gene ambiguous. The CDR3 runs to 14 residues. The V and J ends lost 2 bases and 5 bases respectively, with 9 bases between them. CDR1 is LGHDT, CDR2 YNNKEL, per germline (reference sequence). CDR3 nucleotides: TGTGCCAGCAGCCAAATACCGACTACCGGGGAGCTGTTTTTT. This codes for CASSQIPTTGELFF.

This clonotype was seen repeatedly, ten times or more. The chain employs TRBV28 and TRBJ1-5; D remains ambiguous. The V end was cut by 5 bases, the J end by 7 bases, with 6 bases between. CDR1 is MDHEN, CDR2 SYDVKM, per germline. CDR3 length: 11 residues. This chain's CDR3 is CASSGSQPQHF. CDR3 bases: TGTGCCAGCAGTGGGTCCCAGCCCCAGCATTTT.

This clonotype came up many times. The gene calls are TRBV29-1 and TRBJ2-7; 9 nucleotides align to TRBD2. CDR1 and CDR2 (germline): SQVTM, ANQGSEA. Trimming took 7 bases from V and 3 from J; bases not matched to a gene: 7. The CDR3 is made up of 13 amino acids. CDR3 nucleotide sequence: TGCAGCGCCCAGCTAGCGGGGTTCTACGAGCAGTACTTC. Protein sequence: CSAQLAGFYEQYF.

A note on this clonotype: This CDR3 fails to terminate in the conserved phenylalanine or tryptophan, so it likely reflects a read error. The DNA is omitted, as the CDR3 cannot be located on it reliably, and the CDR3 follows TCRdb's listing. The chain is built from TRBV29-1 and TRBJ1-1. Germline CDR1 reads SQVTM; CDR2 reads ANQGSEA. The CDR3 is 13 residues long, counting both termini. The CDR3 region is CSVGGPRNTEACL.

The chain is built from TRBV24-1 and TRBJ1-2; D remains unclear. CDR1 is KGHDR and CDR2 is SFDVKD in the germline V gene. The CDR3 extends over 14 amino acids. Trimming cost V 7 bases and J 4 bases, with 15 bases left between them. CDR3 DNA sequence: TGTGCCACCAGCCCTAATGAGCATATCTATGGCTACACCTTC. This encodes CATSPNEHIYGYTF.

This clonotype was seen repeatedly, ten times or more. The chain is built from TRBV11-2 and TRBJ2-7; 8 bases fit TRBD2. CDR1 is SGHAT, CDR2 FQNNGV, per germline. The CDR3 is made up of 14 amino acids. V gave up 5 bases and J gave up 2 bases; unmatched junction bases: 5. The CDR3 bases are TGTGCCAGCAGCGCAACTAGCGGCACCTACGAGCAGTACTTC. It encodes CASSATSGTYEQYF.

This clonotype was counted at least ten times. The chain links TRBV28 to TRBJ1-1; D possibly corresponds to TRBD1 (6 bases). This CDR3 contains 12 residues. Trimming left V 3 bases short and J 8 bases short, with 10 bases between. The germline gives CDR1 MDHEN, CDR2 SYDVKM. For the CDR3, the DNA is TGTGCCAGCAGTTTTACAGGGAGGGAAGCTTTCTTT. This sequence encodes CASSFTGREAFF.